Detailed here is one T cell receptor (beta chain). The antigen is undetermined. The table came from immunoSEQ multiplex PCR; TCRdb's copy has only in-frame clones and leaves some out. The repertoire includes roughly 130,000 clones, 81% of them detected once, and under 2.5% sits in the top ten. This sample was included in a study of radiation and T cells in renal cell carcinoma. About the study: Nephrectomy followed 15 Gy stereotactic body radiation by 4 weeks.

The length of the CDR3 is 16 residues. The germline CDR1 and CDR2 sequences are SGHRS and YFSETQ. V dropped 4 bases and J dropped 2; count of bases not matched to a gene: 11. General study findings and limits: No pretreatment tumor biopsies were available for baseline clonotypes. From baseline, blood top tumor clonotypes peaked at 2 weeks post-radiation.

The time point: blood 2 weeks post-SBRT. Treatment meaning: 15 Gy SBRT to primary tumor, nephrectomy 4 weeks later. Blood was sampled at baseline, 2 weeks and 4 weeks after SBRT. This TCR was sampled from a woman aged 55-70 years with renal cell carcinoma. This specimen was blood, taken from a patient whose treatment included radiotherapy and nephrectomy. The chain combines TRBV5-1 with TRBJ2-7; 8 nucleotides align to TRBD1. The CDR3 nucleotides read TGCGCCAGCAGCGCTACCAGGGGACAGGCGGCCTACGAGCAGTACTTC. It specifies CASSATRGQAAYEQYF.